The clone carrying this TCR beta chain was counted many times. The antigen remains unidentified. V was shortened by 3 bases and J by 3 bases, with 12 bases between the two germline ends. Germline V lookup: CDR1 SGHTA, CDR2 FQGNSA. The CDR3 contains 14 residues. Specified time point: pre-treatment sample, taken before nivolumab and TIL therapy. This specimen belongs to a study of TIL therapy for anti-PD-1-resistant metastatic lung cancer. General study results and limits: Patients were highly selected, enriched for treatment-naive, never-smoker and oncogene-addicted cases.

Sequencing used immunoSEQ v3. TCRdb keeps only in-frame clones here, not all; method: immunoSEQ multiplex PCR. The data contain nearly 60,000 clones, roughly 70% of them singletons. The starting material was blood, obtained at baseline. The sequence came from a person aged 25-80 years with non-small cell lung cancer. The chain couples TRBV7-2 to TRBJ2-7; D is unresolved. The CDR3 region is CASSFGPLYYEQYF. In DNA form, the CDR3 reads TGTGCCAGCAGCTTCGGACCACTCTACTACGAGCAGTACTTC.